Here is one T cell receptor (beta chain) with its context. These data are taken from a study of blood T cell repertoires in COVID-19. Study overall: The analysed material was cDNA or gDNA that came from T cells, B-cell-depleted T cells, or PBMCs.

Original handling: Researchers report that nucleated cell counts were estimated from reference gene primer amplification. The method was immunoSEQ multiplex PCR; TCRdb's version includes in-frame clones alone and lacks a portion of them. The DNA gave D and trimming, while V, J and clone size come from that table. The sample shows about 55,000 clones, 88% of them seen only once. The trim removed 5 bases at V and 4 bases at J, leaving 7 bases unmatched. Germline assignment: CDR1 SGHTA and CDR2 FQGNSA. CDR3 length: 14 amino acids. Sequenced sample: peripheral blood. This chain links TRBV7-2 with TRBJ2-7; 8 nucleotides match TRBD2. The source of this sequence is a man between 60 and 75 years old with active COVID-19. DNA for the CDR3: TGTGCCAGCAGCCCGCCGGAGCGGGGGTACGAGCAGTACTTC. This codes for CASSPPERGYEQYF. Full variable domain (remainder filled in from reference TRBV7-2 and TRBJ2-7): GAGVSQSPSNKVTEKGKDVELRCDPISGHTALYWYRQSLGQGLEFLIYFQGNSAPDKSGLPSDRFSAERTGGSVSTLTIQRTQQEDSAVYLCASSPPERGYEQYFGPGTRLTVT.